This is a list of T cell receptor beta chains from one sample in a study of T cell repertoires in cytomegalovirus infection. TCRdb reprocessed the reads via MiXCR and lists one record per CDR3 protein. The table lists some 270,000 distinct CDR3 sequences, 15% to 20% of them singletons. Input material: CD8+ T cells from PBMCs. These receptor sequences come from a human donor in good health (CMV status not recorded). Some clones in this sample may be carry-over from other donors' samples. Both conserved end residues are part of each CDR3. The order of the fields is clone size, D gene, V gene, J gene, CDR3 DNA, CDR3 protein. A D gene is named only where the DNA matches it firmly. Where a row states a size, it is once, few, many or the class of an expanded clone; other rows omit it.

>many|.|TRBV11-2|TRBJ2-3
TGTGCCAGCAGCAAAGAGGCAGGGAGGGATACGCAGTATTTT
CASSKEAGRDTQYF
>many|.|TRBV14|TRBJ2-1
TGTGCCAGCAGCTCCACCCCGAGCTCCTACAATGAGCAGTTCTTC
CASSSTPSSYNEQFF
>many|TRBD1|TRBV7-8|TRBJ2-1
TGTGCCAGCAGCTTAGTGATCGGGACAGTCATCAATGAGCAGTTCTTC
CASSLVIGTVINEQFF
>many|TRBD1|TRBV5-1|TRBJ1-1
TGCGCCAGCAGTCCAGACAGGGGTTTGCACACTGAAGCTTTCTTT
CASSPDRGLHTEAFF
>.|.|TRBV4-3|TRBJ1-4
TGCGCCAGCAGCCAAGAAAACCCTTCGAGTGAAAAACTGTTTTTT
CASSQENPSSEKLFF
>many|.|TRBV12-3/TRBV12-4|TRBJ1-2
TGTGCCAGCAGTTTTAACCCCATCGCTAACTATGGCTACACCTTC
CASSFNPIANYGYTF
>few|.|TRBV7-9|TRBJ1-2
TGTGCCAGCAGCGCTCCGGAAGGTGGCTACACCTTC
CASSAPEGGYTF
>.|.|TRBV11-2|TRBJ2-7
TGTGCCAGCAGCTTAGGACGGCAACTACAGCAGTACTTC
CASSLGRQLQQYF
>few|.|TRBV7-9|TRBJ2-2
TGTGCCAGCAGCTTAGCGTTCGGGATAGAAACTGACGCGGCAGGAGACACCGGGGAGCTGTTTTTT
CASSLAFGIETDAAGDTGELFF
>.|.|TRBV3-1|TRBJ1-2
TGTGCCAGCAGCCAAGATTCGGCGCGAGCCTATGGCTACACCTTC
CASSQDSARAYGYTF
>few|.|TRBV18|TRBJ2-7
TGTGCCAGCTCACCGGCCGACCGGATAGAATACGAGCAGTACTTC
CASSPADRIEYEQYF
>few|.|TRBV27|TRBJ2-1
TGTGCCAGCAGTGCAACGGACACTAACAATGAGCAGTTCTTC
CASSATDTNNEQFF
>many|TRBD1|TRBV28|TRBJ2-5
TGTGCCAGCAGTTTGACAGGGTCGGGAGAGACCCAGTACTTC
CASSLTGSGETQYF
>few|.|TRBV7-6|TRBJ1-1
.
CASSSSGAEGEAFF
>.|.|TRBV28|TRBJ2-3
TGTGCCAGCAGTGGAGTGGCCACGCGCACAGATACGCAGTATTTT
CASSGVATRTDTQYF
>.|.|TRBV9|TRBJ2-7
TGTGCCAGCAGCGTAGCCGAGTCCTCCTACGAGCAGTACTTC
CASSVAESSYEQYF